These 19 T cell receptor beta chains share one sample of origin, sequenced in a study of CD4+ T cells in melanoma (dated by TCRdb to 2021 to 2024). Libraries were prepared through the immunoSEQ multiplex PCR assay. As stored in TCRdb, this immuneACCESS dataset retains in-frame rearrangements with V and J assigned. A fraction of the clones does not appear; measured against another copy, unresolved V genes explain less than half of the discrepancy, and the remainder lacks a known reason. The table for this sample lists more than 12,000 clones; roughly two thirds of them were counted only once. Less than 20% of the sample rests with the top ten. Sequencing was done on a sample of cells from a culture (not recorded whether cultured in vitro). The receptors here all came from a human donor with melanoma.

The gene calls are TRBV18 and TRBJ1-5; 10 bases fit TRBD1. The ends lost 6 bases at V and 6 bases at J; junction bases unmatched: 5. CDR1 and CDR2 from the germline V gene are KGHSH and LQKENI. The CDR3 spans 14 residues. The CDR3: CASSRQGASQPQHF. CDR3 nucleotides: TGTGCCAGCTCTCGACAGGGGGCTAGTCAGCCCCAGCATTTT.

This clone was counted between two and nine times. The chain joins TRBV7-2 to TRBJ1-3; D ambiguous. CDR1 is SGHTA and CDR2 is FQGNSA in the germline V gene. Deletions cut 5 bases from V and 3 bases from J, with 17 bases between. CDR3 length equals 16 residues. The CDR3 bases are TGTGCCAGCAGCCTGGGAGCAGAGAACGTTGGAAACACCATATATTTT. This encodes CASSLGAENVGNTIYF.

V usage is TRBV11-2 and J usage is TRBJ1-1; D is unclear. Trimming shortened V by 3 bases and J by 1 base, and 9 bases separated the two germline ends. The CDR3 is 14 amino acids. Germline-derived CDR1 and CDR2 are SGHAT and FQNNGV. CDR3 region: CASSFRQSNTEAFF. CDR3 sequence (DNA): TGTGCCAGCAGCTTCAGGCAGTCGAACACTGAAGCTTTCTTT.

The V call is TRBV7-3, the J call TRBJ2-2; D remains unclear. Trimming took off 1 base at V and 5 bases at J, with 14 bases between the two ends. This CDR3 has 16 amino acids. From germline, CDR1 is SGHTA and CDR2 FQGTGA. The chain's CDR3 is CASSLKGDRSTGELFF. The CDR3 DNA is TGTGCCAGCAGCTTAAAAGGCGATAGGAGTACCGGGGAGCTGTTTTTT.

V is TRBV29-1 and J is TRBJ1-2; 7 positions agree with TRBD1. After removal of 5 bases from V and 6 bases from J, the junction contained 6 bases not matched to a gene. CDR1 is SQVTM and CDR2 is ANQGSEA in the germline V gene. This CDR3 is built from 12 residues. CDR3 amino acids: CSVRTGLHGYTF. The CDR3 nucleotides are TGCAGCGTTAGGACAGGTCTCCATGGCTACACCTTC.

The chain is built from TRBV6-6 and TRBJ1-4, with D possibly matching TRBD1 (5 bases). The germline V and J ends were trimmed by 0 bases and 4 bases, with 9 bases remaining between them. Germline lookup yields CDR1 MNHNY and CDR2 SVGAGI (reference sequence). This CDR3 has 15 residues. CDR3 sequence: CASSYSKGSNEKLFF. The CDR3 DNA is TGTGCCAGCAGTTACTCGAAGGGGAGTAATGAAAAACTGTTTTTT.

The chain links TRBV5-1 to TRBJ2-5, with TRBD2 identical over 14 bases. The CDR3 totals 18 residues. The germline V gene encodes CDR1 SGHRS and CDR2 YFSETQ. Germline trimming cut 3 bases from V and 0 bases from J; bases unmatched to any gene: 7. CDR3 DNA: TGCGCCAGCAGCTCCGGACTAGCGGGGGGATGGTACCAAGAGACCCAGTACTTC. Translating it yields CASSSGLAGGWYQETQYF.

The chain has TRBV7-2 and TRBJ2-1; TRBD1 might be the D (5 bases). This CDR3 is 15 amino acids long. CDR1 is SGHTA, CDR2 FQGNSA, per germline. V gave up 2 bases and J gave up 3 bases, with 11 bases separating them. In nucleotides, the CDR3 is TGTGCCAGCAGCTTAATGCAGGGAAACTACAATGAGCAGTTCTTC. The encoded protein is CASSLMQGNYNEQFF.

The chain links TRBV9 to TRBJ1-6; possible D gene TRBD1, 6 bases. Germline V gives CDR1 SGDLS, CDR2 YYNGEE. CDR3 length: 16 amino acids. V was clipped by 2 bases and J by 4 bases, with 13 bases between them. The CDR3 spells CASSVSPDRYNSPLHF. The CDR3 DNA reads TGTGCCAGCAGCGTGAGCCCGGACAGATATAATTCACCCCTCCACTTT.

The chain joins TRBV5-1 to TRBJ2-2; a possible D gene is TRBD1 (6 bases). The CDR3 length is 16 residues. Germline CDR1 reads SGHRS; CDR2 reads YFSETQ. Between the trimmed V and J ends, which lost 4 bases and 6 bases, there was a span of 19 bases. The chain's CDR3 is CASSAIQGVGSGELFF. As DNA, the CDR3 is TGCGCCAGCAGCGCAATACAGGGCGTGGGTTCCGGGGAGCTGTTTTTT.

Details on this clone: One end of the junction is discordant with germline, which a read error may explain. The rearrangement links TRBV7-7 to TRBJ2-5; D might be TRBD1 (5 bases). The CDR3 loop spans 14 amino acids. CDR1 and CDR2 (germline): SSHAT, FNYEAQ (reference sequence). The CDR3 DNA follows: TGTGCTAGCAGCCCCCACCCAAGGGGAGAGACCCAGTACTTC. Translated, it gives CASSPHPRGETQYF.

The chain carries TRBV5-1 and TRBJ2-5; 11 bases are a match to TRBD1. The CDR3 has 15 amino acids. The V segment lost 7 bases and the J segment 7 bases; nucleotides outside the gene matches: 12. In germline, CDR1 is SGHRS, CDR2 YFSETQ. In DNA form, the CDR3 reads TGCGCCAGCGGACCAACCGGGACAGGGGGGGCGACCCAGTACTTC. Translated, it gives CASGPTGTGGATQYF.

The chain couples TRBV5-6 to TRBJ2-7; the match to TRBD1 covers 10 bases. This CDR3 has 14 residues. Germline CDR1 and CDR2: SGHDT and YYEEEE. The ends lost 4 bases at V and 6 bases at J; junction bases unmatched: 7. The CDR3 spells CASSPGTGAREQYF. The DNA of the CDR3 is TGTGCCAGCAGCCCCGGGACAGGGGCGCGCGAGCAGTACTTC. Together with reference TRBV5-6 and TRBJ2-7, the CDR3 gives the full variable domain: DAGVTQSPTHLIKTRGQQVTLRCSPKSGHDTVSWYQQALGQGPQFIFQYYEEEERQRGNFPDRFSGHQFPNYSSELNVNALLLGDSALYLCASSPGTGAREQYFGPGTRLTVT.

This clone appeared a few times. V usage is TRBV14 and J usage is TRBJ2-3; D ambiguous. V was cut by 2 bases and J by 0 bases, with 12 bases left in between. The CDR3 is 16 amino acids. Germline-derived CDR1 and CDR2 are SGHDN and FVKESK. The CDR3 is CASSQPGRSSTDTQYF. CDR3 sequence (DNA): TGTGCCAGCAGCCAACCCGGACGATCTAGCACAGATACGCAGTATTTT.

The CDR3 DNA sequence: TGCGCCAGCAGCAAGTTACCGGGACAGTCAGGCGAGCAGTACTTC. Residues: CASSKLPGQSGEQYF. The gene calls are TRBV5-1 and TRBJ2-7; 7 bases map to TRBD1. This CDR3 is 15 amino acids long. Germline loops: CDR1 SGHRS, CDR2 YFSETQ. Germline trimming cut 4 bases from V and 6 bases from J; bases unmatched to any gene: 13.

V is TRBV7-9 and J is TRBJ2-5; TRBD2 is a possible D gene (6 bases). V lost 2 bases and J 7 bases, leaving 11 bases between the germline ends. This CDR3 spans 13 amino acids. Germline CDR1 reads SEHNR; CDR2 reads FQNEAQ (reference sequence). The CDR3 reads CASSLTGVVTQYF. The CDR3 DNA sequence: TGTGCCAGCAGCTTAACGGGGGTGGTGACCCAGTACTTC. The variable domain in full, completed from reference TRBV7-9 and TRBJ2-5, reads DTGVSQNPRHKITKRGQNVTFRCDPISEHNRLYWYRQTLGQGPEFLTYFQNEAQLEKSRLLSDRFSAERPKGSFSTLEIQRTEQGDSAMYLCASSLTGVVTQYFGPGTRLLVL.

This clone appeared a single time. The V gene is TRBV7-2, the J gene TRBJ1-1, with D uncertain. Trimming took off 1 base at V and 6 bases at J, with 15 bases between the two ends. This CDR3 spans 15 amino acids. Germline CDR1 and CDR2: SGHTA and FQGNSA. The CDR3 spells CASSLGGGGRPEAFF. CDR3 nucleotide sequence: TGTGCCAGCAGCTTAGGCGGTGGAGGGAGGCCTGAAGCTTTCTTT.

The V gene is TRBV5-1, the J gene TRBJ2-3; 16 bases fit TRBD2. The CDR3 is made up of 18 amino acids. V lost 3 bases and J lost 2; bases outside the gene matches: 6. Per germline, CDR1 SGHRS and CDR2 YFSETQ. CDR3 loop: CASSSGTSGGATTDTQYF. CDR3 sequence (DNA): TGCGCCAGCAGCTCCGGGACTAGCGGGGGGGCTACCACAGATACGCAGTATTTT.

As concerns this clone: Germline is not matched at one junction end, which may reflect a read error. The J gene is TRBJ2-5, the V gene TRBV7-7; 8 positions match TRBD2. This CDR3 comprises 14 residues. Per germline, CDR1 SSHAT and CDR2 FNYEAQ (reference sequence). The CDR3 region has the DNA TGTGCTAGCAGCTTAGCGGGGTCTTCAGAGACCCAGTACTTC. Encoded protein: CASSLAGSSETQYF.